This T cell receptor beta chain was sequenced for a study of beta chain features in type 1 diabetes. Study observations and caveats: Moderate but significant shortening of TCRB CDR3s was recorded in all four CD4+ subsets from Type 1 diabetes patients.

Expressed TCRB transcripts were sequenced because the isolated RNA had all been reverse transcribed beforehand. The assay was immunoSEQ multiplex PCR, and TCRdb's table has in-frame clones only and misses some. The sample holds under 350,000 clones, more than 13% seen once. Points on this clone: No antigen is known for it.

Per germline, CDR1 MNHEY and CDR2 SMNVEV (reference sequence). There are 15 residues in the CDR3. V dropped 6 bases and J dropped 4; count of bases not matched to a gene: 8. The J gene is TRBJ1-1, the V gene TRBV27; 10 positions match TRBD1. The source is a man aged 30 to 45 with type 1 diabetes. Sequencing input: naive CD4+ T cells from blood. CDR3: CASREGQGLVTEAFF. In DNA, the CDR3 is TGTGCCAGCAGGGAGGGACAGGGGTTGGTCACTGAAGCTTTCTTT.